A selection of T cell receptor beta chains follows, all from one sample in a study of blood T cell repertoires in COVID-19. Clones were sequenced by immunoSEQ multiplex PCR, and TCRdb holds only the in-frame ones, with some missing. Of about 130,000 clones listed, around 80% were seen once; the top ten hold 3.8%. Specimen: peripheral blood. All receptors come from a woman in her forties or fifties with acute or convalescent COVID-19. The CDR3 runs from the conserved cysteine through the conserved F or W. A D gene is named only where the DNA matches it firmly. Clone size is not always given. Where it is, it says once, few, many or a class for expanded clones.

v_gene	d_gene	j_gene	abundance	CDR3aa	CDR3nt
TRBV5-6	TRBD1	TRBJ1-6	once	CASSLYGQGNSPLHF	TGTGCCAGCAGCTTATACGGACAGGGTAATTCACCCCTCCACTTT
TRBV5-4	-	TRBJ1-2	few	CASSLAGGPLYGYTF	TGTGCCAGCAGCTTGGCAGGAGGGCCACTCTATGGCTACACCTTC
TRBV28	TRBD1	TRBJ2-4	-	CASSLPPGTVTAKNIQYF	TGTGCCAGCAGTTTACCACCTGGGACAGTTACAGCCAAAAACATTCAGTACTTC
TRBV15	-	TRBJ2-1	-	CATSPSGSPGSSYNEQFF	TGTGCCACCAGCCCAAGCGGGTCCCCGGGGAGCTCCTACAATGAGCAGTTCTTC
TRBV11-2	-	TRBJ1-5	-	CASSLESTGNQPQHF	TGTGCCAGCAGCTTAGAAAGTACGGGGAATCAGCCCCAGCATTTT
TRBV19	-	TRBJ1-5	-	CASSMLGTTGPQHF	TGTGCCAGTAGTATGTTGGGGACTACTGGGCCCCAGCATTTT
TRBV2	-	TRBJ2-3	-	CANHHRVDSGTDTQYF	TGTGCCAACCACCACAGGGTAGATTCGGGCACAGATACGCAGTATTTT
TRBV25-1	TRBD2	TRBJ2-2	-	CASSDHSGRAHTGELFF	TGTGCCAGCAGTGATCATAGCGGGAGGGCCCACACCGGGGAGCTGTTTTTT
TRBV6-6	-	TRBJ1-2	-	CASSSTGSGGYTF	TGTGCCAGCAGTTCCACAGGGTCAGGTGGCTACACCTTC
TRBV14	TRBD1	TRBJ1-1	-	CASSQRAGDSLNTEAFF	TGTGCCAGCAGCCAAAGGGCCGGGGACAGCCTGAACACTGAAGCTTTCTTT
TRBV10-2	-	TRBJ2-3	-	CASRLEQRTQYF	TGCGCCAGCCGTCTTGAACAACGTACGCAGTATTTT
TRBV3-1/TRBV3-2	-	TRBJ1-1	-	CASSLDPNTEAFF	TGTGCCAGCAGTCTAGACCCGAACACTGAAGCTTTCTTT
TRBV5-5	-	TRBJ1-2	-	CASSFDSPYGYTF	TGTGCCAGCAGCTTTGACTCCCCTTATGGCTACACCTTC
TRBV6-5	TRBD1	TRBJ1-5	once	CASNIQGASNQPQHF	TGTGCCAGCAACATACAGGGGGCTAGCAATCAGCCCCAGCATTTT
TRBV21-1	-	TRBJ1-4	-	CASSKAQGQGFLVTNEKLFF	TGTGCCAGCAGCAAAGCTCAGGGACAGGGTTTTCTGGTGACTAATGAAAAACTGTTTTTT
TRBV5-4	TRBD1	TRBJ1-2	-	CASSSTGDGYTF	TGTGCCAGCAGCTCCACAGGGGATGGCTACACCTTC